This entry features one T cell receptor (beta chain) sequence. Its antigen is not yet known. No per-base quality is available; no much larger clone lies one base away. This specimen comes from a study of CDR3 diversity in severe acne (dated by TCRdb to between 2018 and 2020). The method behind the library was PCR. Sequencing was carried out with an Illumina HiSeq 2000. TCRdb reanalyzed the raw reads on its own, using fastp at Q25 for trimming and MiXCR for clone calling, and kept in-frame beta chains. Each CDR3 protein appears once, grouped with its most common genes and DNA. The sample table lists 79,000 or so distinct CDR3 sequences, approximately 49% of them with a count of one. The top ten clones comprise around 10% of the sample. The CDR1 and CDR2 encoded by the germline V gene are SGHTA and FQGNSA. Its CDR3 holds 18 amino acids, cysteine through phenylalanine. The CDR3 DNA has 54 bases and is translated from base 1. The germline V end is reduced by 3 bases and the J end by 7 bases; junction bases left unmatched: 8.

Source material: blood. The V and J genes are TRBV7-2 and TRBJ2-2; the junction holds 16 bases that match TRBD2. The TCR comes from a male donor with severe acne vulgaris. In nucleotides, the sequence is TGTGCCAGCAGCTTCGGGGGACTAGCGGGAGGGCCGGACGGGGAGCTGTTTTTT. It translates to CASSFGGLAGGPDGELFF.